The present T cell receptor (beta chain) was sequenced within a study of T cells after yellow fever vaccination. TCRdb recomputed calls from the 5' RACE reads with MiXCR, one row per CDR3 protein. The repertoire holds approximately 330,000 distinct CDR3 sequences, with around an eighth as singletons. Study outcomes and limitations: A limited proportion of clonotypes was detected within both the CD4 and CD8 compartments.

This clonotype was picked up a small number of times. Its antigen is unidentified. The CDR3 is 14 residues long. Germline trimming cut 6 bases from V and 7 bases from J; bases unmatched to any gene: 6. This TCR came from a man aged 18 to 29 who received the YFV17D yellow fever vaccine. The genes are TRBV12-3 or TRBV12-4 and TRBJ2-1; 10 nucleotides align to TRBD2. The source material was CD4+ T cells sorted from PBMCs, sampled 15 days after the yellow fever booster vaccination. CDR3 in amino acids: CASSRASGGNEQFF. CDR3 nucleotide sequence: TGTGCCAGCAGCAGGGCTAGCGGGGGTAATGAGCAGTTCTTC.